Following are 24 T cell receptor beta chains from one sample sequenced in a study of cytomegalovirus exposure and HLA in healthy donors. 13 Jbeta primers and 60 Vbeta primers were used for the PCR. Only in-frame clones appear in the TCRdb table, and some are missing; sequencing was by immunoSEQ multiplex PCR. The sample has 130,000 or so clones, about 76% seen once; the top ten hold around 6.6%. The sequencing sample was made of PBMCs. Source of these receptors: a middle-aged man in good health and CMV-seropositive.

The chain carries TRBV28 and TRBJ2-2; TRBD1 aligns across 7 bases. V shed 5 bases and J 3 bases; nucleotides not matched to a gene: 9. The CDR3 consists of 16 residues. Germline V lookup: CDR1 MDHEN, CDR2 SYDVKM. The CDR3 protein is CASSPRTGAYTGELFF. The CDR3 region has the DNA TGTGCCAGCAGTCCCCGGACAGGAGCTTACACCGGGGAGCTGTTTTTT.

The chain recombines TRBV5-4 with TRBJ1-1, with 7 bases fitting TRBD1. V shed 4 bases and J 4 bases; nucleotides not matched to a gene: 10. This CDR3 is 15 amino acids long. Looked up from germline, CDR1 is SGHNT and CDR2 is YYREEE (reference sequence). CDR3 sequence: CASSRRQGLITEAFF. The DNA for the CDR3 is TGTGCCAGCAGCCGCAGACAGGGCTTGATCACTGAAGCTTTCTTT.

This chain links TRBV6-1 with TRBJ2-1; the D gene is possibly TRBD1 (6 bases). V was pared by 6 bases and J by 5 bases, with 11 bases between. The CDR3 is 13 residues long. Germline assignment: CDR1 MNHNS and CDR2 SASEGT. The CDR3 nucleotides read TGTGCCAGCAGGCAGACAGGAAACAATGAGCAGTTCTTC. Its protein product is CASRQTGNNEQFF.

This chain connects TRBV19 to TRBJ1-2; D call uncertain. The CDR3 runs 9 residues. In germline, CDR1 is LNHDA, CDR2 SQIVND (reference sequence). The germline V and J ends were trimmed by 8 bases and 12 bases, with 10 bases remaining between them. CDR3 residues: CASGRENTF. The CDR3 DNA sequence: TGTGCCAGTGGCCGGGAGAACACCTTC.

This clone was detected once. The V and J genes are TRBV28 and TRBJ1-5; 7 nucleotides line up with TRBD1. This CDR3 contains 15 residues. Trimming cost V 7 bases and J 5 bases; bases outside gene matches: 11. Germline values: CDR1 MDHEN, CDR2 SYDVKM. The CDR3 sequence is CASTPGGTVYQPQHF. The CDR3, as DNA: TGTGCCAGCACCCCAGGTGGGACAGTGTATCAGCCCCAGCATTTT.

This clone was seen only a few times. DNA of the CDR3: TGCAGTGCCAGCGACCACGAGCAGTACTTC. As protein: CSASDHEQYF. The chain joins TRBV20-1 to TRBJ2-7; unclear D gene. Germline V gene sequence: CDR1 DFQATT, CDR2 SNEGSKA (reference sequence). The CDR3 covers 10 residues. The V gene lost 6 bases and the J gene lost 5 bases, with 8 bases spanning the gap.

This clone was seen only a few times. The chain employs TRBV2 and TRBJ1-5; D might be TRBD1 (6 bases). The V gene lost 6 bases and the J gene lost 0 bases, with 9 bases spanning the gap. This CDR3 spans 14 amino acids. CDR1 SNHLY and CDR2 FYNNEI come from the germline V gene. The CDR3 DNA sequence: TGTGCCAGCAGCTGGGACATTAGCAATCAGCCCCAGCATTTT. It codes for CASSWDISNQPQHF.

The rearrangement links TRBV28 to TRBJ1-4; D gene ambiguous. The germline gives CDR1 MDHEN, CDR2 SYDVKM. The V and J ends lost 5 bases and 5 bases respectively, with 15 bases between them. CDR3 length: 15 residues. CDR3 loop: CASSQSGAQNEKLFF. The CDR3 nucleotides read TGTGCCAGCAGTCAGTCAGGCGCCCAGAATGAAAAACTGTTTTTT.

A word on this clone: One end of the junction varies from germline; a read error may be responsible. The CDR3 DNA reads as TGTGCCAGCAGTGTCGACAGTTCCTACGAGCAGTACTTC. Translated, it gives CASSVDSSYEQYF. The chain links TRBV10-3 to TRBJ2-7; D might be TRBD1 (5 bases). The CDR3 contains 13 residues. Germline lookup yields CDR1 ENHRY and CDR2 SYGVKD.

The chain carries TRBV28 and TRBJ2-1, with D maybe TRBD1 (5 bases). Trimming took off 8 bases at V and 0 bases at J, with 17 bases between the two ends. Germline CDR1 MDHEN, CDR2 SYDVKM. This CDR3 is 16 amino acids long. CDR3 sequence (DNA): TGTGCCAGCGTTACAGGCGGCTCAACCTCCTACAATGAGCAGTTCTTC. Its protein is CASVTGGSTSYNEQFF.

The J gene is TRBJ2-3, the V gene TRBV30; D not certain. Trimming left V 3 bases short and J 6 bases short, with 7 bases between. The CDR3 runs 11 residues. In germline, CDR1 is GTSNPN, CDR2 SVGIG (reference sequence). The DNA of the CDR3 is TGTGCCTGGAGCAGTCAGGATACGCAGTATTTT. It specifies CAWSSQDTQYF.

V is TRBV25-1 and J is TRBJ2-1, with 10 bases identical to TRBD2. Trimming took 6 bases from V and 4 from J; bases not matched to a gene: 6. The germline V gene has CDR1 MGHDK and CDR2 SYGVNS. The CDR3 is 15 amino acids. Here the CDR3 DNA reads TGTGCCAGCAGCCCTGCTAGCGGGAGATACAATGAGCAGTTCTTC. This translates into CASSPASGRYNEQFF.

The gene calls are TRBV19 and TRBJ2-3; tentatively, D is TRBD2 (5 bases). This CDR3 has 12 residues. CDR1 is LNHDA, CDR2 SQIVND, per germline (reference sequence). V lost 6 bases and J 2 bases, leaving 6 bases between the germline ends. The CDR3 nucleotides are TGTGCCAGTAGGACTAACACAGATACGCAGTATTTT. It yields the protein CASRTNTDTQYF.

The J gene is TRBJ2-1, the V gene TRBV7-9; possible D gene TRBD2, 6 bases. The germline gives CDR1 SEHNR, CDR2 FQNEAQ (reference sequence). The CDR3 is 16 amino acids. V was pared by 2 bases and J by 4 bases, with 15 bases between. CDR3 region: CASSLIGTPPYNEQFF. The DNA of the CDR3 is TGTGCCAGCAGCTTAATCGGGACTCCCCCTTACAATGAGCAGTTCTTC.

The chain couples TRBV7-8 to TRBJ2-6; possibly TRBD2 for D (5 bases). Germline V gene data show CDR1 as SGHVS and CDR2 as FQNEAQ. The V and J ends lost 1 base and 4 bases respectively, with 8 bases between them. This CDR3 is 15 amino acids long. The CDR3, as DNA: TGTGCCAGCAGCTTAGGACTAACAGGGGCCAACGTCCTGACTTTC. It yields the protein CASSLGLTGANVLTF.

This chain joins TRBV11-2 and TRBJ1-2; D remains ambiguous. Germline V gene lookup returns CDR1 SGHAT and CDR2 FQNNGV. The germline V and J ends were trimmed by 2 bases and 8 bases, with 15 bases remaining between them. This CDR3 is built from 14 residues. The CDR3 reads CASSLTLGVEGYTF. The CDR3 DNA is TGTGCCAGCAGCTTAACCTTGGGAGTTGAGGGCTACACCTTC.

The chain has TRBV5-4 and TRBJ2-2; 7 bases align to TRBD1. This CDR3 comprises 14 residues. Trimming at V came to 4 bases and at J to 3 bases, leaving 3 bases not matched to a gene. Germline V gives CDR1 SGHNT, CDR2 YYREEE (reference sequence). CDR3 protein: CASSDRVYTGELFF. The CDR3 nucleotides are TGTGCCAGCAGCGACAGGGTCTACACCGGGGAGCTGTTTTTT. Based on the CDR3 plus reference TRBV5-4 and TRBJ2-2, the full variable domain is ETGVTQSPTHLIKTRGQQVTLRCSSQSGHNTVSWYQQALGQGPQFIFQYYREEENGRGNFPPRFSGLQFPNYSSELNVNALELDDSALYLCASSDRVYTGELFFGEGSRLTVL.

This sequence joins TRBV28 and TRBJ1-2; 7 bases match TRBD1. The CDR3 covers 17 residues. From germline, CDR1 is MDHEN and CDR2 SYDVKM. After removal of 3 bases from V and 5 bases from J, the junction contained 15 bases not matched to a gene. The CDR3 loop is CASSLPPGGRAGYGYTF. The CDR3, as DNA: TGTGCCAGCAGTTTGCCCCCAGGGGGAAGGGCGGGATATGGCTACACCTTC.

CDR3 nucleotide sequence: TGTGCCAGCAGCGCTGGTTCTCCCAGGGGTTCACCCCTCCACTTT. Translated, it gives CASSAGSPRGSPLHF. The V and J genes are TRBV2 and TRBJ1-6; perhaps TRBD1 as D (6 bases). The V end lost 6 bases, the J end lost 9 bases, and 18 bases lay between the germline ends. Germline assignment: CDR1 SNHLY and CDR2 FYNNEI. The CDR3 is made up of 15 amino acids.

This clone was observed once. DNA of the CDR3: TGCGCCAGCAGCCAAGAACTCCCGGGCCGGGAACGGGGGGTGGTCCAGTACTTC. Translation gives CASSQELPGRERGVVQYF. The chain employs TRBV4-1 and TRBJ2-5; 7 positions match TRBD2. The germline V gene encodes CDR1 MGHRA and CDR2 YSYEKL. The CDR3 contains 18 residues. Trimming at V came to 0 bases and at J to 10 bases, leaving 20 bases not matched to a gene.

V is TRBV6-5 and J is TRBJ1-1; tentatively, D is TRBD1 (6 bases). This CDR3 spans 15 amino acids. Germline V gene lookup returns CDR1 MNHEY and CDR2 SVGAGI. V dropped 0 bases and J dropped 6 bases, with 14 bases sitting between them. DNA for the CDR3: TGTGCCAGCAGTTACTCAGCCGGGGGGGCGGCTGAAGCTTTCTTT. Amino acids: CASSYSAGGAAEAFF.

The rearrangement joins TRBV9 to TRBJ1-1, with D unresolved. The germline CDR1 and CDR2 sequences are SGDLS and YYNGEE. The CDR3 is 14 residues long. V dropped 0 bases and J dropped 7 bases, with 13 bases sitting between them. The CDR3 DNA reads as TGTGCCAGCAGCGTAGCTCGAGATGGTGGTGAAGCTTTCTTT. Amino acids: CASSVARDGGEAFF.

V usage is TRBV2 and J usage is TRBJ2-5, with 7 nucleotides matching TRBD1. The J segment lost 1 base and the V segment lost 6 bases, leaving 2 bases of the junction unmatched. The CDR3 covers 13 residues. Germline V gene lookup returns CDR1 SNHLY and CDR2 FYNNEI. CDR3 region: CASSGDSQETQYF. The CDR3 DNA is TGTGCCAGCAGCGGGGACAGCCAAGAGACCCAGTACTTC.

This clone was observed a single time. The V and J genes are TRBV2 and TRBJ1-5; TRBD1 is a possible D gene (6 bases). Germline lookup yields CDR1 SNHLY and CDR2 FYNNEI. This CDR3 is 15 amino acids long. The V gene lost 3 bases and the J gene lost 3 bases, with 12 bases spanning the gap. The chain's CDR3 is CASSDTGIANQPQHF. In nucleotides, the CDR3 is TGTGCCAGCAGTGACACAGGGATCGCCAATCAGCCCCAGCATTTT. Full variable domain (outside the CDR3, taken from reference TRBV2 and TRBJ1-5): EPEVTQTPSHQVTQMGQEVILRCVPISNHLYFYWYRQILGQKVEFLVSFYNNEISEKSEIFDDQFSVERPDGSNFTLKIRSTKLEDSAMYFCASSDTGIANQPQHFGDGTRLSIL.